This note documents a single T cell receptor (beta chain) sequence. The antigen it recognizes is unknown. There are no base qualities to consult, and no much larger clone falls within one base. This entry comes from a study of blood T cell repertoires in COVID-19 (dated by TCRdb to about 2020). Turning to the overall study: Collaborator samples came from the United States, Italy and Spain and covered acute and convalescent phases of COVID-19. Where available, HLA class I and class II types were obtained from metadata supplied by the sample provider rather than from assay-based typing. The repertoires were released in a freely available public database intended as a resource for research on the immune response to SARS-CoV-2. A de-identified subject ID, COVID-19 status, age in years and sex were almost always included in the sample metadata. The samples were drawn from two sources: the first 160 participants of the ongoing ImmuneRACE study, and approximately 1,300 subjects contributed by 6 global collaborators. Subjects who had been exposed to COVID-19, were actively infected with it, or had recovered from it provided the deeply sampled blood TCRbeta repertoires that made up the dataset. The material from the prospective study consisted of cDNA or gDNA derived from T cells, B-cell-depleted T cells, or PBMCs. Overall results and qualifications from the work: How much clinical and demographic metadata was included differed by source and by participant, and the metadata was provided uncurated.

Here V drops 3 bases and J drops 6 bases, and the junction holds 4 bases not matched to any gene. Measured from the cysteine to the phenylalanine, the CDR3 is 13 residues long. Kept here is only the CDR3 DNA, which spans 39 bases and is read in frame from base 1. The collaborating institutions used their own protocols to collect whole blood in K2EDTA tubes. Collaborator samples were shipped for TCRbeta analysis as frozen whole blood, isolated PBMCs, or DNA extracted from either sample type. TCRbeta CDR3 regions were amplified from genomic DNA by means of the immunoSEQ Assay, a bias-controlled multiplex PCR. The study's own analysis went as follows. The number of nucleated cells in each sample was estimated by amplification of reference gene primers within the assay. Sequence reads were collapsed and filtered to measure the absolute abundance of every unique TCRbeta CDR3 rearrangement. Productive Simpson clonality was computed per sample as the square root of Simpson's diversity index over productive rearrangements. Not all clones reach the TCRdb copy of this immuneACCESS table, which keeps in-frame sequences only. Checked studies attribute under half of the gap to unresolved V genes and leave the rest unexplained. V, J and clone size reflect that table, while D and trimming were determined from the DNA. The sample data list 130,000 or so clones, and over 60% of these were observed just once. Approximately 2% of the sample comes from the top ten.

Rearrangement joined TRBV12-3 or TRBV12-4 to TRBJ1-2; 7 junctional bases match TRBD1. This TCR came from a woman between 65 and 79 years old with acute or convalescent COVID-19. Material: peripheral blood. The DNA sequence reads TGTGCCAGCAGTTTCGACAGGGTGCATGGCTACACCTTC. Protein translation: CASSFDRVHGYTF.